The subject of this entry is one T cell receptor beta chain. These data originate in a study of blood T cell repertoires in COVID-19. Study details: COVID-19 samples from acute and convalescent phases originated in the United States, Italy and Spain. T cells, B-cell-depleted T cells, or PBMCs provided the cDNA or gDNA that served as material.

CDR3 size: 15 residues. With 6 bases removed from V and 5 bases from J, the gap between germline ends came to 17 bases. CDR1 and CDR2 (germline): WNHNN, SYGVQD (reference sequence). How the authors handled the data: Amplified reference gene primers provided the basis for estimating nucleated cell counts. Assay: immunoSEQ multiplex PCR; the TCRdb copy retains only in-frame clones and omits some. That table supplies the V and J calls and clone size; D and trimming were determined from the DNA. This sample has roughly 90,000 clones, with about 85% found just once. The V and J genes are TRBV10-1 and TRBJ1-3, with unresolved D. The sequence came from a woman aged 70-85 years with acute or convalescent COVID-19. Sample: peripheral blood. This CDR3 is CASRARRVYRNTIYF. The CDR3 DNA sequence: TGCGCCAGCAGGGCGCGCCGGGTTTACAGAAACACCATATATTTT.